This T cell receptor (beta chain) was identified during a study of T cell repertoires in cytomegalovirus infection. The germline CDR1 and CDR2 sequences are MNHEY and SMNVEV (reference sequence). V gave up 7 bases and J gave up 1 base, with 16 bases separating them. The CDR3 extends over 15 amino acids. TCRdb processed the reads anew with MiXCR; each CDR3 protein has one entry. The sample has 60,000 to 85,000 distinct CDR3 sequences, approximately 22% seen once. This clonotype was detected a few times. Its antigen is undetermined. The source material was PBMCs, sequenced either directly or after in vitro stimulation (not recorded which). The chain couples TRBV27 to TRBJ1-2, with D tentatively TRBD1 (6 bases). The origin of this receptor is a human donor in good health (CMV status not recorded). Some clones in this sample may be carry-over from other donors' samples. CDR3: CASKRWDNNNYGYTF. CDR3 nucleotides: TGTGCCAGCAAACGTTGGGACAACAATAACTATGGCTACACCTTC.